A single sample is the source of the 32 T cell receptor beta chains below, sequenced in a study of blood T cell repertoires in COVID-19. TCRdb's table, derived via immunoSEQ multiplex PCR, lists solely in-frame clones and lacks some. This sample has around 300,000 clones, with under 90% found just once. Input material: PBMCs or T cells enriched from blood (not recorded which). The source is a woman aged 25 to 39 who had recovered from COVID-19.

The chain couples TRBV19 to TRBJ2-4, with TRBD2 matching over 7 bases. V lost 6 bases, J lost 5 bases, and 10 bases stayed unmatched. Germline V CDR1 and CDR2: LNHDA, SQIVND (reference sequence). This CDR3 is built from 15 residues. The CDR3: CASRALGEGQNIQYF. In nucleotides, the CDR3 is TGTGCCAGTAGGGCCCTGGGGGAGGGCCAAAACATTCAGTACTTC.

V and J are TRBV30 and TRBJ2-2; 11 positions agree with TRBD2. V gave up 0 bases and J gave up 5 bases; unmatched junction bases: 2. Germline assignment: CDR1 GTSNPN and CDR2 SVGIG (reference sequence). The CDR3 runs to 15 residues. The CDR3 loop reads CAWSVLAGGTGELFF. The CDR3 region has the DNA TGTGCCTGGAGTGTATTAGCGGGAGGGACCGGGGAGCTGTTTTTT.

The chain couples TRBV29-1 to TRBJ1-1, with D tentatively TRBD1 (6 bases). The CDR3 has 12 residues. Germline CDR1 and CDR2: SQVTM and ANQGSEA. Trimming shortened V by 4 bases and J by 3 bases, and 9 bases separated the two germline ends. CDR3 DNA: TGCAGCGTTGTGGGGGCGGACACTGAAGCTTTCTTT. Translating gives CSVVGADTEAFF.

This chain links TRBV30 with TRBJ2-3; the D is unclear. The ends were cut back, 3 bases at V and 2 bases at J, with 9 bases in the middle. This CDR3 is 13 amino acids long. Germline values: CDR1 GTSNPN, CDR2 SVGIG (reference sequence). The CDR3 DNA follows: TGTGCCTGGAGCGTAGTCCCCACAGATACGCAGTATTTT. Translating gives CAWSVVPTDTQYF.

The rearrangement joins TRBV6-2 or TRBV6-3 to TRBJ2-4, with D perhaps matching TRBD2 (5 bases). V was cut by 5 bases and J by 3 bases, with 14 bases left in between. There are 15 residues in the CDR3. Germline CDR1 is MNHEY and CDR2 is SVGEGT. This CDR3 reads CASSHAGVLKNIQYF. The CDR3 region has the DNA TGTGCCAGCAGTCATGCCGGGGTTCTCAAAAACATTCAGTACTTC.

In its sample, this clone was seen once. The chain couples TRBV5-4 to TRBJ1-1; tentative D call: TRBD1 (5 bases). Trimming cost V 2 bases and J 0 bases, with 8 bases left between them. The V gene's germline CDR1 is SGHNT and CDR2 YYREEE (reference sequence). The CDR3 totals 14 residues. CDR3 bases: TGTGCCAGCAGCTTCCAGGGAATGAACACTGAAGCTTTCTTT. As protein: CASSFQGMNTEAFF.

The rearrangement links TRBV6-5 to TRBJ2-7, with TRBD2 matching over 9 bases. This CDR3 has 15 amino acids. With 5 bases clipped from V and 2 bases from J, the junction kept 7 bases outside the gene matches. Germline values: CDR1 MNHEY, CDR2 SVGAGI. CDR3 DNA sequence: TGTGCCAGCAGTCTATATAGCGGGAGAGCCTACGAGCAGTACTTC. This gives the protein CASSLYSGRAYEQYF.

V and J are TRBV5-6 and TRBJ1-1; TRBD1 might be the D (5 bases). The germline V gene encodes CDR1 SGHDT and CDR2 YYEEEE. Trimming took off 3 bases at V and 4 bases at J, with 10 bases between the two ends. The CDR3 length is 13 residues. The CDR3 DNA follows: TGTGCCAGCAGCTCTACAACAGGCACTGAAGCTTTCTTT. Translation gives CASSSTTGTEAFF.

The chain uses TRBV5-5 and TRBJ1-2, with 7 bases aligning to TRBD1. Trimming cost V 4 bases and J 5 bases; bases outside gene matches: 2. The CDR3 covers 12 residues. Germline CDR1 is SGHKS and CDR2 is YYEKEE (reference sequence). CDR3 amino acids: CASSLGQYGYTF. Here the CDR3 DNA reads TGTGCCAGCAGCCTGGGACAGTATGGCTACACCTTC. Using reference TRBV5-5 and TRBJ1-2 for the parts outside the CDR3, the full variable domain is DAGVTQSPTHLIKTRGQQVTLRCSPISGHKSVSWYQQVLGQGPQFIFQYYEKEERGRGNFPDRFSARQFPNYSSELNVNALLLGDSALYLCASSLGQYGYTFGSGTRLTVV.

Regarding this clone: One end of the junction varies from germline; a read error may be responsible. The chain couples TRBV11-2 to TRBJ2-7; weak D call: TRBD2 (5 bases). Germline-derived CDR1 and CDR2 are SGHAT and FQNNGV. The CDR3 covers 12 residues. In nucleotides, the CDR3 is TGTGCCAGCAGCTTTGAGGGCGCGAGAAAGGATTTC. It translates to CASSFEGARKDF.

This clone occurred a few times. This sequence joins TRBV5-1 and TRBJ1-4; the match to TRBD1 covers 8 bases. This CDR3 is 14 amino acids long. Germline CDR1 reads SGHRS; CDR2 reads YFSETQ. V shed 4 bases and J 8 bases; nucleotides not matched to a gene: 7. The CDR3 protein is CASSPEGQAEKLFF. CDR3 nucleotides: TGCGCCAGCAGCCCCGAGGGACAGGCCGAAAAACTGTTTTTT.

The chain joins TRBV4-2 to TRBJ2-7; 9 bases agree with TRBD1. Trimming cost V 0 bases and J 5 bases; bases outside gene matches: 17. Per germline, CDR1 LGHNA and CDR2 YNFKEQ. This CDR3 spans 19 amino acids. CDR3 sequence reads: CASSQEKRGIGTGNDEQYF. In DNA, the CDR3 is TGTGCCAGCAGCCAAGAAAAGAGGGGGATTGGGACAGGGAACGACGAGCAGTACTTC.

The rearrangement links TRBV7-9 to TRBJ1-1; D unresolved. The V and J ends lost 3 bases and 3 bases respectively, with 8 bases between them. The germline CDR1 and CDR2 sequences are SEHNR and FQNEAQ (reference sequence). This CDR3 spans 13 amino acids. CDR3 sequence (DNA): TGTGCCAGCAGCTTCGAATCGGACACTGAAGCTTTCTTT. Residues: CASSFESDTEAFF.

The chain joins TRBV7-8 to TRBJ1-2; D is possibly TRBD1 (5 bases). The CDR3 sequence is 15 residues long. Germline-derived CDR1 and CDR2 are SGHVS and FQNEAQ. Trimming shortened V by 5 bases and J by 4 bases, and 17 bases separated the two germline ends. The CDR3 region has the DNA TGTGCCAGCAGCAAACGGACACCTAACTTCTATGGCTACACCTTC. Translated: CASSKRTPNFYGYTF.

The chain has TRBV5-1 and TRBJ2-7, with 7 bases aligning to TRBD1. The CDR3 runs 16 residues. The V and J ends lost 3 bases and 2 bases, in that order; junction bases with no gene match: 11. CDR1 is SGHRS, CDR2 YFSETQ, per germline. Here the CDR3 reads CASSWAPGQRTYEQYF. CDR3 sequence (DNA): TGCGCCAGCAGCTGGGCACCGGGACAGAGAACCTACGAGCAGTACTTC.

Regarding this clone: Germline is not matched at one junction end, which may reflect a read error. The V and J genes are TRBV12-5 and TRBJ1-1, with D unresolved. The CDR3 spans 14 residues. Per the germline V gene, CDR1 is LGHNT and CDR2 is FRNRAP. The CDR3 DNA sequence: TGTGCTAGTGCTTTGGTAACAGTGAACACTGAAGCTTTCTTT. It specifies CASALVTVNTEAFF.

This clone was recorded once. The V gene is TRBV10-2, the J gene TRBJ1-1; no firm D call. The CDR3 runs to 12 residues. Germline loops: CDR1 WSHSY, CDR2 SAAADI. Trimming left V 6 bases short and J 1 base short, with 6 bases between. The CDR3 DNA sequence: TGCGCCAGCAGGCCCAGGAACACTGAAGCTTTCTTT. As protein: CASRPRNTEAFF.

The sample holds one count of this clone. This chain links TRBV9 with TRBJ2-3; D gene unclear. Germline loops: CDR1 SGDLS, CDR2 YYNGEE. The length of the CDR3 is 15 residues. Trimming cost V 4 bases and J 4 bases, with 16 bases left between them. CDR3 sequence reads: CASSPRSGGPDTQYF. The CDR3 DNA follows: TGTGCCAGCAGCCCTCGGTCTGGTGGGCCAGATACGCAGTATTTT.

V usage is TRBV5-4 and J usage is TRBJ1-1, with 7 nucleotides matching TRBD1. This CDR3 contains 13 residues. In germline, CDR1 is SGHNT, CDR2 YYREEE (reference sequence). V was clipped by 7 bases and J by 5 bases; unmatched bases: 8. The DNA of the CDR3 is TGTGCCAGCTTCCGCCAGGGGGTAACTGAAGCTTTCTTT. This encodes CASFRQGVTEAFF.

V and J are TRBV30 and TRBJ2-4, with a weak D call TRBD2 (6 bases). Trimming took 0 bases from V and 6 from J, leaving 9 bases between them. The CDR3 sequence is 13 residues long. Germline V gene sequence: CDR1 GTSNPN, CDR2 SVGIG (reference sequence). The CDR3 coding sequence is TGTGCCTGGAGTGTAGGGACTGCAAACATTCAGTACTTC. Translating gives CAWSVGTANIQYF.

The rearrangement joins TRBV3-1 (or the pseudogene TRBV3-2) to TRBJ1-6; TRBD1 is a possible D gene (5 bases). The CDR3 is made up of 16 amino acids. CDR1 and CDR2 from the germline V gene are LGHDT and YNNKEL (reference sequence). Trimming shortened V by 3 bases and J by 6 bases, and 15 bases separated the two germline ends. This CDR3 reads CASSHVIQGGNSPLHF. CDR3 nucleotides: TGTGCCAGCAGCCATGTTATCCAGGGTGGTAATTCACCCCTCCACTTT.

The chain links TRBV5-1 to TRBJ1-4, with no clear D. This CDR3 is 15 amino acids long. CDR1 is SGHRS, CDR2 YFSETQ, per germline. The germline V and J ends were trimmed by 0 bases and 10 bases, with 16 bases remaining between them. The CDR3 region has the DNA TGCGCCAGCAGCTTGGAGCGGGTCAATGCGGGAAAACTGTTTTTT. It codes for CASSLERVNAGKLFF.

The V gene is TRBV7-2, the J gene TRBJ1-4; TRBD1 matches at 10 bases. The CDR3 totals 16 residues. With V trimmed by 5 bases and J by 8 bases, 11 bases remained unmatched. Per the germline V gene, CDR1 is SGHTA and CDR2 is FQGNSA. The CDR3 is CASSQGQGFGVEKLFF. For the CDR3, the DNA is TGTGCCAGCAGCCAGGGACAGGGGTTTGGAGTCGAAAAACTGTTTTTT.

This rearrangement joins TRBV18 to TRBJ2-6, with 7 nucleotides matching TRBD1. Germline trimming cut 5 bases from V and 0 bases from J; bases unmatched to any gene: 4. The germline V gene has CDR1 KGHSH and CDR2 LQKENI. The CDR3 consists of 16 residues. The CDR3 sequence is CASSKGTASGANVLTF. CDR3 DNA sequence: TGTGCCAGCTCAAAAGGGACAGCCTCTGGGGCCAACGTCCTGACTTTC.

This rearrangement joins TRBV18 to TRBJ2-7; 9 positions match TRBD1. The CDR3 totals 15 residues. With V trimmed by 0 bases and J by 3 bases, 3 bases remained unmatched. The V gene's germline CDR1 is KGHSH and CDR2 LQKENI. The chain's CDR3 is CASSPPNRGLYEQYF. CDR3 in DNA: TGTGCCAGCTCACCACCGAACAGGGGGCTCTACGAGCAGTACTTC.

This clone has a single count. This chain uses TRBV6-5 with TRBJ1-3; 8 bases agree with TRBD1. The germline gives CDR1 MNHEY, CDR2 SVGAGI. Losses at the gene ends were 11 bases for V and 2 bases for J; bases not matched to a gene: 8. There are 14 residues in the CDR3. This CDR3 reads CASRGQVAGNTIYF. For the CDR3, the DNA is TGTGCCTCCAGGGGGCAGGTGGCTGGAAACACCATATATTTT.

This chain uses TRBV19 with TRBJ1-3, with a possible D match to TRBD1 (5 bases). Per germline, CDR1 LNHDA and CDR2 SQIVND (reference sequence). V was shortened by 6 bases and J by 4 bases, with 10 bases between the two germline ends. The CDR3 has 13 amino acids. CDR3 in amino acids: CASSAGNGNTIYF. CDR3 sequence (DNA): TGTGCCAGTAGCGCAGGGAACGGAAACACCATATATTTT.

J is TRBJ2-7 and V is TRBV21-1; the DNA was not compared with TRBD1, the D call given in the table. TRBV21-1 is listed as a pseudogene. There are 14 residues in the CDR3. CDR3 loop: CASRHQAPLYEQYF. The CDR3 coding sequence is TGTGCCAGCAGACACCAGGCCCCTCTCTACGAGCAGTACTTC.

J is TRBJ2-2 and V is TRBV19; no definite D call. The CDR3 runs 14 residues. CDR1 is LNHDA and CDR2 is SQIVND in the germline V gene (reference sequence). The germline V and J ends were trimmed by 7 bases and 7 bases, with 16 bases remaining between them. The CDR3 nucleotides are TGTGCCAGTACCTTTTACCTAGACGACGGGGAGCTGTTTTTT. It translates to CASTFYLDDGELFF.

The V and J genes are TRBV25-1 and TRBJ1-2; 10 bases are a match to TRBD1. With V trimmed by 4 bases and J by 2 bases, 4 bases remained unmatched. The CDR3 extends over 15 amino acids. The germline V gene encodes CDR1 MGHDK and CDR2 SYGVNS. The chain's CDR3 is CASSALGQGNYGYTF. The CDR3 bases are TGTGCCAGCAGTGCGCTGGGACAGGGGAACTATGGCTACACCTTC.

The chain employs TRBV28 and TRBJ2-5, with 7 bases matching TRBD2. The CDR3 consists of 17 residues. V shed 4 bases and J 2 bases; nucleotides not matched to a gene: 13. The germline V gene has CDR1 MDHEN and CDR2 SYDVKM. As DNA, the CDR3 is TGTGCCAGCAGTTCCCGGGGAAGCGGGGTAGGACAAGAGACCCAGTACTTC. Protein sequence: CASSSRGSGVGQETQYF.

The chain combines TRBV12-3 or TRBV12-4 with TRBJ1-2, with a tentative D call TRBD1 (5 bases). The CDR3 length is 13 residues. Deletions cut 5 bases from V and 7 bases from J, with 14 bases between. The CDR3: CASSQGLISGYTF. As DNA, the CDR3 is TGTGCCAGCAGTCAGGGTCTGATCAGTGGCTACACCTTC.